These T cell receptor beta chains were read from a single sample in a study of identical twins. TCRdb redid the calling of the 5' RACE reads with MiXCR, one entry per CDR3 protein. The sample has over 600,000 distinct CDR3 sequences, approximately 22% seen once. These data were likewise used in another study, on T cells expressing NK-cell markers.

Sequenced input: PBMCs. These receptors came from a young woman in good health. Each CDR3 is given with its conserved first and last residue. The D gene is left open where the match is weak. Clone size is not always given. Where it is, it says once, few, many or a class for expanded clones.

.,TRBV7-2,.,18,TRBJ2-7,TGTGCCAGCAGCTTAGCGGGGTCCCGAGAACCCGACCCCTACGAGCAGTACTTC,CASSLAGSREPDPYEQYF
few,TRBV5-1,.,14,TRBJ2-7,TGCGCCAGCATCAGGGATGTTACTAGCTACGAGCAGTACTTC,CASIRDVTSYEQYF
.,TRBV5-1,.,13,TRBJ2-7,TGCGCCAGCAGCTTGGCAGGGACGGGCGAGCAGTACTTC,CASSLAGTGEQYF
once,TRBV18,.,12,TRBJ2-3,TGTGCCAGCTCACCACGACTTCGCGGAAAGTATTTT,CASSPRLRGKYF
.,TRBV7-9,.,14,TRBJ2-3,TGTGCCAGCAGCTCCCCGTGGGGCCCCGATACGCAGTATTTT,CASSSPWGPDTQYF
few,TRBV5-1,TRBD2,15,TRBJ2-1,TGCGCCAGCAGCCCTGGACTAGCGGGGTTGGCTGAGCAGTTCTTC,CASSPGLAGLAEQFF
.,TRBV5-1,.,17,TRBJ2-1,TGCGCCAGCAGCCCCGAGGCCGGAGGCGGCTCCTACAATGAGCAGTTCTTC,CASSPEAGGGSYNEQFF
.,TRBV7-3,TRBD1,13,TRBJ1-2,TGTGCCAGCAGCCCCGGGACAGGGCGGGGCTACACCTTC,CASSPGTGRGYTF
few,TRBV29-1,.,13,TRBJ1-1,TGCAGCGTCCGCCTACAGGGGAACACTGAAGCTTTCTTT,CSVRLQGNTEAFF
.,TRBV29-1,.,12,TRBJ1-1,TGCAGCGTTGAACAGGGTTTCGCTGAAGCTTTCTTT,CSVEQGFAEAFF
few,TRBV5-1,.,13,TRBJ1-1,TGCGCCAGCAGCTTGAAGAAGGGGGATAGAGCTTTCTTT,CASSLKKGDRAFF
.,TRBV4-1,.,14,TRBJ1-6,TGCGCCAGCAGAGAACAGGGAAGAAATTCACCCCTCCACTTT,CASREQGRNSPLHF
few,TRBV20-1,.,12,TRBJ2-3,TGCAGTGCTCATCATTCTGCAGATACGCAGTATTTT,CSAHHSADTQYF
few,TRBV6-5,.,14,TRBJ1-1,TGTGCCAGCAGTTACTCGAACTGGTACACTGAAGCTTTCTTT,CASSYSNWYTEAFF
.,TRBV5-1,.,16,TRBJ2-3,TGCGCCAGCAAATGGGGGGCAGGGTCGACCACAGATACGCAGTATTTT,CASKWGAGSTTDTQYF